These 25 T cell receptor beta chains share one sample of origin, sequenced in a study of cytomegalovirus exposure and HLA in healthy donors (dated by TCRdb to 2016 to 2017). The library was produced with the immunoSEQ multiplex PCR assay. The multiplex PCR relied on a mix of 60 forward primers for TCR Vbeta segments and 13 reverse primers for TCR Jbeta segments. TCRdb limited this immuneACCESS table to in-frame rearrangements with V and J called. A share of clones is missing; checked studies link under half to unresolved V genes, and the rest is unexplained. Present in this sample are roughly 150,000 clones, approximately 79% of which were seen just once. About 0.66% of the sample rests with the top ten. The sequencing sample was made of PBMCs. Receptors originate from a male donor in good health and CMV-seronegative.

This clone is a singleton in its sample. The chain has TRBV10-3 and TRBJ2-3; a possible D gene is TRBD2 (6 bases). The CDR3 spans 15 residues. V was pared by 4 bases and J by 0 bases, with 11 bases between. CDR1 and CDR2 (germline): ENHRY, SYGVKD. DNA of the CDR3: TGTGCCATCAGTGGGGGGGTCAGGAGCACAGATACGCAGTATTTT. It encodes CAISGGVRSTDTQYF.

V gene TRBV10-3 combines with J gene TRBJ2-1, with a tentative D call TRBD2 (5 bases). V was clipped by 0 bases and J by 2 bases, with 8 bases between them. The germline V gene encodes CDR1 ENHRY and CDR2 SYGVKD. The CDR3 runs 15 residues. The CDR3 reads CAISESGITYNEQFF. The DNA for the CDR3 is TGTGCCATCAGTGAGTCCGGGATTACCTACAATGAGCAGTTCTTC.

CDR3 in amino acids: CASSFPTSGLYNEQFF. CDR3 bases: TGCGCCAGCAGCTTCCCTACTAGCGGCCTTTACAATGAGCAGTTCTTC. This chain uses TRBV5-1 with TRBJ2-1, with 8 bases identical to TRBD2. This CDR3 is 16 amino acids long. V lost 2 bases and J lost 4; bases outside the gene matches: 8. The germline CDR1 and CDR2 sequences are SGHRS and YFSETQ.

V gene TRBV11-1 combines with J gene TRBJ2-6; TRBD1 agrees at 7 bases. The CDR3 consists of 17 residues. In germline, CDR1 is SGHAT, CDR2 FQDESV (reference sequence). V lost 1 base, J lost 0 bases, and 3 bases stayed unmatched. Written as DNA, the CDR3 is TGTGCCAGCAGCTTAGGGGACAGCTTCTCTGGGGCCAACGTCCTGACTTTC. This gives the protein CASSLGDSFSGANVLTF.

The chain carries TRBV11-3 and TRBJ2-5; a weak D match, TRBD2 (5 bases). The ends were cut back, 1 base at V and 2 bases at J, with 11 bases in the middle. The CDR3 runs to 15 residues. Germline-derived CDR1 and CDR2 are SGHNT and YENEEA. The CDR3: CASSLGRYRQETQYF. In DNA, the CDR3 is TGTGCCAGCAGCTTAGGGAGGTACAGACAAGAGACCCAGTACTTC.

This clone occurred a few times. CDR3 in amino acids: CASRRDSSGNTIYF. CDR3 DNA sequence: TGTGCCAGCAGGCGAGACAGCTCTGGAAACACCATATATTTT. This rearrangement joins TRBV2 to TRBJ1-3; weak D call: TRBD1 (5 bases). The V end lost 6 bases, the J end lost 0 bases, and 9 bases lay between the germline ends. The germline gives CDR1 SNHLY, CDR2 FYNNEI. This CDR3 is 14 amino acids long.

CDR3 coding DNA: TGTGCCAGCAGAACCGGGACAGGTTCCTACAATGAGCAGTTCTTC. Its protein is CASRTGTGSYNEQFF. The rearrangement joins TRBV6-1 to TRBJ2-1, with 8 nucleotides matching TRBD1. V dropped 6 bases and J dropped 1; count of bases not matched to a gene: 5. CDR3 length: 15 amino acids. CDR1 and CDR2 from the germline V gene are MNHNS and SASEGT.

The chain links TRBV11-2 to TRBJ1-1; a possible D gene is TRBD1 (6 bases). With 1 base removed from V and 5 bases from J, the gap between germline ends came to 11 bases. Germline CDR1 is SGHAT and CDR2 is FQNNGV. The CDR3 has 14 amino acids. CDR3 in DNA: TGTGCCAGCAGCTTAGGTCACAGGGTGACTGAAGCTTTCTTT. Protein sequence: CASSLGHRVTEAFF.

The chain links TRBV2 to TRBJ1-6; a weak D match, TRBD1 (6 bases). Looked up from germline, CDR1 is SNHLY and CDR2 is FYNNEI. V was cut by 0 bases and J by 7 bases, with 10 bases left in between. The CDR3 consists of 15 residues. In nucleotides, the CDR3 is TGTGCCAGCAGTGAAGCGGGCAGGGGAAATTCACCCCTCCACTTT. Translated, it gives CASSEAGRGNSPLHF.

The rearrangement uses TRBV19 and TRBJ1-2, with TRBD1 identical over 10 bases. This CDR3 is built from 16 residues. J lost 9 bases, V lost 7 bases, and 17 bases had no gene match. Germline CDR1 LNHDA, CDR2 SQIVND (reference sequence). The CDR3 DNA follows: TGTGCCAGTACTCGCGATCCGGGACAGGGGAGGATGAGCTACACCTTC. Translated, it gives CASTRDPGQGRMSYTF.

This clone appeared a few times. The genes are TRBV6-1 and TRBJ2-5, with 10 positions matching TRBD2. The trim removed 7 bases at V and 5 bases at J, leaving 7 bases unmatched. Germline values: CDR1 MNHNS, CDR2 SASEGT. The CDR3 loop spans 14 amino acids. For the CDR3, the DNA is TGTGCCAGCAATAGCGGGGGGCTAGGGGAGACCCAGTACTTC. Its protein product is CASNSGGLGETQYF.

CDR3 coding DNA: TGTGCCAGCAGGAACGGCAGACAGGGGGGGGTTGAAGCTTTCTTT. It codes for CASRNGRQGGVEAFF. The chain couples TRBV7-2 to TRBJ1-1; 9 bases map to TRBD1. CDR3 length equals 15 residues. Looked up from germline, CDR1 is SGHTA and CDR2 is FQGNSA. Trimming removed 6 bases from V and 7 bases from J; junction bases left unmatched: 12.

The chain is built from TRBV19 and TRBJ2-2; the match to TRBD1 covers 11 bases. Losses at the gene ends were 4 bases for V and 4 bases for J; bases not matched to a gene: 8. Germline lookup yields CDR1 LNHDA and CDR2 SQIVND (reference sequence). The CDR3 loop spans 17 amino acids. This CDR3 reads CASSTPPDRGPTGELFF. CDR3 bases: TGTGCCAGTAGTACACCCCCGGACAGGGGGCCCACCGGGGAGCTGTTTTTT.

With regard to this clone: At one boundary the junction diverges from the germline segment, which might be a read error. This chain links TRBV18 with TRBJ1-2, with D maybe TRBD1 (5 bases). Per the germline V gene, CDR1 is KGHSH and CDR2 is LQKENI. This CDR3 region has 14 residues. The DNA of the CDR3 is TGTGCCAACTCACCACCGATATCAGGGTATGGCTACACCTTC. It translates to CANSPPISGYGYTF.

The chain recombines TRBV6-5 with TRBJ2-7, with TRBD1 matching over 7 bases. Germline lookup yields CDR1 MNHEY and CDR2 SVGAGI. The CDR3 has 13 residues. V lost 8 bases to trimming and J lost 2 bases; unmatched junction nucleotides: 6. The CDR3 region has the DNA TGTGCCAGCTCCCCAGGGACAGCCTACGAGCAGTACTTC. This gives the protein CASSPGTAYEQYF.

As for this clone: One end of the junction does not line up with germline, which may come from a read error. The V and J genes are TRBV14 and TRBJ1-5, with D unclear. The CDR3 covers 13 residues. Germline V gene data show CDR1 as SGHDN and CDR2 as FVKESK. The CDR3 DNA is TGTGCCAGCAGCCGTGACGGGAATCAGCCCCGGCATTTT. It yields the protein CASSRDGNQPRHF.

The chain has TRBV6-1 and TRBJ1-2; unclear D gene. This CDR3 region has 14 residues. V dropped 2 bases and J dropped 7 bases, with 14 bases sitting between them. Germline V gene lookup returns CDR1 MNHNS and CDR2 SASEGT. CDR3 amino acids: CASSETPNVSGYTF. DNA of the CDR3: TGTGCCAGCAGTGAAACCCCGAATGTTAGTGGCTACACCTTC.

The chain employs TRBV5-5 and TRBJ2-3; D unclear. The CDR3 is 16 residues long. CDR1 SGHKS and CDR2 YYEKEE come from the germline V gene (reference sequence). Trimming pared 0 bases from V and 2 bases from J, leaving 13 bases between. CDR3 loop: CASSLATAFPTDTQYF. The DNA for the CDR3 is TGTGCCAGCAGCTTGGCTACAGCCTTTCCCACAGATACGCAGTATTTT.

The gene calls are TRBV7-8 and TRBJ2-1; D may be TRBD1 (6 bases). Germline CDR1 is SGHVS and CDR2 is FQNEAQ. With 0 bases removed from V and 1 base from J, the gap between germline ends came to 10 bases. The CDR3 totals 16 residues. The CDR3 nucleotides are TGTGCCAGCAGCTTAGCGTCTCAGGGGTCCTACAATGAGCAGTTCTTC. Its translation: CASSLASQGSYNEQFF. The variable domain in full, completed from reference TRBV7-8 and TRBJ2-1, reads GAGVSQSPRYKVAKRGQDVALRCDPISGHVSLFWYQQALGQGPEFLTYFQNEAQLDKSGLPSDRFFAERPEGSVSTLKIQRTQQEDSAVYLCASSLASQGSYNEQFFGPGTRLTVL.

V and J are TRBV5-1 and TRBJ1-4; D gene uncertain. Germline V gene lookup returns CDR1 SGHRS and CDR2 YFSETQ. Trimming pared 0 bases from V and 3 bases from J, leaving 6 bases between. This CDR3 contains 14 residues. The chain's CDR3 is CASSLGAANEKLFF. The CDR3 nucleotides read TGCGCCAGCAGCTTGGGTGCGGCTAATGAAAAACTGTTTTTT.

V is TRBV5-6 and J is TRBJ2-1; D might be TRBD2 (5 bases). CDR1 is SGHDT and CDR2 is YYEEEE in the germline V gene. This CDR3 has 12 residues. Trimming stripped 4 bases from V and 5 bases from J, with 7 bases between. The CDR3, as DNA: TGTGCCAGCAGCCGGAGGCACAATGAGCAGTTCTTC. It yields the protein CASSRRHNEQFF.

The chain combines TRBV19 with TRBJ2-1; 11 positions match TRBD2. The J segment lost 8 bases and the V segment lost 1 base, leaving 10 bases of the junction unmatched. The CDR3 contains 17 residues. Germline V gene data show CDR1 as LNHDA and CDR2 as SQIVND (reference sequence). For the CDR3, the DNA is TGTGCCAGTAGTATAGGGCAAGGGGCTAGCGGGAGGCATGAGCAGTTCTTC. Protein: CASSIGQGASGRHEQFF.

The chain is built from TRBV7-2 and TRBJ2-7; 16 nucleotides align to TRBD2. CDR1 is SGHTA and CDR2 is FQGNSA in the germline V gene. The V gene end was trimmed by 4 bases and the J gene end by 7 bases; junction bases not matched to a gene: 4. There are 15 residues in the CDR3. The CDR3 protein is CASSSGLAGGREQYF. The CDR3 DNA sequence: TGTGCCAGCAGCTCGGGACTAGCGGGAGGGCGGGAGCAGTACTTC.

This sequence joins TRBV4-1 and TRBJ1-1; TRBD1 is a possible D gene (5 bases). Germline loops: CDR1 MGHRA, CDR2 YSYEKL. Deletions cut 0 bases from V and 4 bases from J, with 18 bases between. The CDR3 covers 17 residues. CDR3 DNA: TGCGCCAGCAGCCAAGAGCGATTAGTGGGGCAGTTCACTGAAGCTTTCTTT. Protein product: CASSQERLVGQFTEAFF.

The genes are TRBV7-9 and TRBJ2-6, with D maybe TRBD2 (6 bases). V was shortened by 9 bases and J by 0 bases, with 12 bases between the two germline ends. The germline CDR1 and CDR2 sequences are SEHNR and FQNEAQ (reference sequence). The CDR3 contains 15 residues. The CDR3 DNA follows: TGTGCCAGACTGGACTACGACTCTGGGGCCAACGTCCTGACTTTC. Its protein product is CARLDYDSGANVLTF.